This T cell receptor beta chain stems from a study of naive and memory T cell subsets. V lost 6 bases to trimming and J lost 0 bases, with 14 bases between them. Germline CDR1 and CDR2: MNHEY and SVGAGI. The CDR3 has 15 residues. Findings and caveats of the study: TCR abundance followed a power law differing between naive and memory subsets. From naive to CM, EM and EMRA, diversity decreased and Gini increased. There was no ground truth to check naive and memory subset results.

Two oligonucleotides, mixed equimolar, formed the beta constant-region primer covering TRBC1 and TRBC2. Ligated cDNA was amplified by four rounds of PCR with nested alpha and beta constant-region primers and SP2. TCRdb re-called the UMI-ligation and nested PCR reads through MiXCR, storing one row per CDR3 protein. The sample includes more than 100,000 distinct CDR3 sequences, about 36% of them seen just once. This clonotype was seen ten or more times. The antigen remains unidentified. Four subsets defined by CD45RA and CD27 were sorted after CD3, CD4, CD8 and live/dead staining. The origin of this receptor is a human donor in good health. The chain is built from TRBV6-5 and TRBJ2-5, with D possibly being TRBD2 (6 bases). The source material was central memory CD4+ T cells from blood. The CDR3 region is CASSRGIPNQETQYF. CDR3 DNA: TGTGCCAGCAGCCGCGGGATCCCAAACCAAGAGACCCAGTACTTC.